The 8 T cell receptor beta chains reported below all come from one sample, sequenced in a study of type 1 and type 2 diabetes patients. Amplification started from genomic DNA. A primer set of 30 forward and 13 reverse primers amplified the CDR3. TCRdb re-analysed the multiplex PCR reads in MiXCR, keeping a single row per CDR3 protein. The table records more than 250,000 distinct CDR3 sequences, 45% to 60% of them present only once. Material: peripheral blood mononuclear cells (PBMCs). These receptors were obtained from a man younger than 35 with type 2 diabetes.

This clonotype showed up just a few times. CDR3 in DNA: TGTGCCAGCAGTTACTCCTCTGGGGACAATGAGCAGTTCTTC. Its protein product is CASSYSSGDNEQFF. This chain uses TRBV6-5 with TRBJ2-1; D not certain. From germline, CDR1 is MNHEY and CDR2 SVGAGI. Trimming left V 0 bases short and J 5 bases short, with 8 bases between. The CDR3 is made up of 14 amino acids.

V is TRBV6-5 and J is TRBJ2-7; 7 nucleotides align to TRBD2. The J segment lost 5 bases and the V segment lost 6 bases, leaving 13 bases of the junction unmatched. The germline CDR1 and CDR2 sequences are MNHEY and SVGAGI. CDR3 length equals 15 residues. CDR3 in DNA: TGTGCCAGCAGGGCCCCCGGACTAGGTAGACACGAGCAGTACTTC. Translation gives CASRAPGLGRHEQYF.

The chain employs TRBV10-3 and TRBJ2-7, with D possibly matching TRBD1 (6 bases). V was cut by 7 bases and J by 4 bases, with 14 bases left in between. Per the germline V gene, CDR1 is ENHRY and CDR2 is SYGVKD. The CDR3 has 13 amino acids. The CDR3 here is CAITAGTFYEQYF. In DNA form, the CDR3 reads TGTGCCATCACTGCCGGGACATTTTACGAGCAGTACTTC.

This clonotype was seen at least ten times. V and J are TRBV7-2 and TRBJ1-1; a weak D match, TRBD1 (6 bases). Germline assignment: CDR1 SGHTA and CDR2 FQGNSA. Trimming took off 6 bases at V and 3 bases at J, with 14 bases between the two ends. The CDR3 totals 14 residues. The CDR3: CASRTGSLDTEAFF. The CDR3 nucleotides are TGTGCCAGCAGAACAGGGTCGTTGGACACTGAAGCTTTCTTT.

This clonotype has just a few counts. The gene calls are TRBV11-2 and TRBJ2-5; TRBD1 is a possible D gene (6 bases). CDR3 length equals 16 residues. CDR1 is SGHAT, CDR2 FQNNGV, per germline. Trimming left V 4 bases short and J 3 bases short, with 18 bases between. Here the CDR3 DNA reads TGTGCCAGCAGCTCCCCCCCCGACAGGCCGAAAGAGACCCAGTACTTC. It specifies CASSSPPDRPKETQYF.

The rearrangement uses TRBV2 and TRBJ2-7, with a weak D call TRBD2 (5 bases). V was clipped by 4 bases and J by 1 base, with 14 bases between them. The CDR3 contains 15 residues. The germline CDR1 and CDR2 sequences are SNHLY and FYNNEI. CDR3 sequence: CASSGYGRTSYEQYF. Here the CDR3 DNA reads TGTGCCAGCAGTGGTTATGGCAGGACTTCCTACGAGCAGTACTTC.

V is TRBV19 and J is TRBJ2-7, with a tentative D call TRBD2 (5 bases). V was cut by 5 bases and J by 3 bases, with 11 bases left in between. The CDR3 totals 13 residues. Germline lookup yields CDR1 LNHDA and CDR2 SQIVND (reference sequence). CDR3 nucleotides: TGTGCCAGTAGTCTCCGGACTGGCTACGAGCAGTACTTC. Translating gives CASSLRTGYEQYF.

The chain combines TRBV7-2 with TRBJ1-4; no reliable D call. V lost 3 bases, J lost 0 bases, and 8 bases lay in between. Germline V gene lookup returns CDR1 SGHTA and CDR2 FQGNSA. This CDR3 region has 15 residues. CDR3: CASSLVWATNEKLFF. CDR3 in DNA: TGTGCCAGCAGCTTGGTGTGGGCAACTAATGAAAAACTGTTTTTT.